This T cell receptor (beta chain) emerged from a study of glioma-infiltrating T cells after dendritic cell vaccination. On this clone itself: Antigen unknown.

The V segment lost 6 bases and the J segment 6 bases; nucleotides outside the gene matches: 4. This CDR3 contains 14 residues. Germline V gene lookup returns CDR1 SGHAT and CDR2 FQNNGV. Amplification used 60 V beta primers and 13 J beta primers. The protocol was immunoSEQ multiplex PCR, while the TCRdb copy is restricted to in-frame clones and leaves out a portion. The sample contains around 100,000 clones, about four fifths of which appear only once. Overall study findings and caveats: Higher pretreatment TIL content predicted longer progression-free time and survival.

Sequencing used blood, obtained before dendritic cell vaccination. The origin of this receptor is a human donor with glioblastoma. The chain links TRBV11-2 to TRBJ1-4; 10 bases agree with TRBD1. CDR3 loop: CASSRGTGDEKLFF. The CDR3 DNA is TGTGCCAGCAGTCGCGGGACAGGGGATGAAAAACTGTTTTTT.